This paragraph reports one TCR beta chain. This sample stems from a study of cytomegalovirus exposure and HLA in healthy donors. The wider study: Falling in the Caucasian-associated ancestry cluster were 81% of under 500 genotyped donors.

60 Vbeta and 13 Jbeta primers were used in PCR. Profiling relied on immunoSEQ multiplex PCR, and the TCRdb table lists in-frame clones only, not all of them. The sample has under 200,000 clones; roughly two thirds are singletons. The V gene's germline CDR1 is SGHRS and CDR2 YFSETQ. Trimming removed 0 bases from V and 6 bases from J, with 12 bases in between. This CDR3 contains 14 residues. The specimen sequenced was PBMCs. The TCR was taken from a middle-aged woman in good health and CMV-seropositive. The rearrangement links TRBV5-1 to TRBJ1-2; no clear D. CDR3 sequence reads: CASSLAGKVDGYTF. The DNA of the CDR3 is TGCGCCAGCAGCTTGGCCGGGAAGGTGGATGGCTACACCTTC.